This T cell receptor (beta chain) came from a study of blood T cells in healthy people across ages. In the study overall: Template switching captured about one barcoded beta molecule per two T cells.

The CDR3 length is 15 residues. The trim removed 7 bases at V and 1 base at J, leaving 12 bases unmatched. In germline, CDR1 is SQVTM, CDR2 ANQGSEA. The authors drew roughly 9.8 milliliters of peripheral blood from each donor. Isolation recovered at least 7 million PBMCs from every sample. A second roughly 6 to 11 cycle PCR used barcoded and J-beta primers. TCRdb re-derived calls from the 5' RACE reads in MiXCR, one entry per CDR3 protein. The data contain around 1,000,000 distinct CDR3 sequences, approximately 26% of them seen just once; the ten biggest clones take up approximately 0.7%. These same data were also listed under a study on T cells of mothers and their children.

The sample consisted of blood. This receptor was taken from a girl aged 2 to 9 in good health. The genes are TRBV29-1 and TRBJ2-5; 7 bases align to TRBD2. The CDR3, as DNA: TGCAGCGGTGGAGGGACTACCCTCTTCCAAGAGACCCAGTACTTC. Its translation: CSGGGTTLFQETQYF. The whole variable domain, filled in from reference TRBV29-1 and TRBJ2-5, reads SAVISQKPSRDICQRGTSLTIQCQVDSQVTMMFWYRQQPGQSLTLIATANQGSEATYESGFVIDKFPISRPNLTFSTLTVSNMSPEDSSIYLCSGGGTTLFQETQYFGPGTRLLVL.